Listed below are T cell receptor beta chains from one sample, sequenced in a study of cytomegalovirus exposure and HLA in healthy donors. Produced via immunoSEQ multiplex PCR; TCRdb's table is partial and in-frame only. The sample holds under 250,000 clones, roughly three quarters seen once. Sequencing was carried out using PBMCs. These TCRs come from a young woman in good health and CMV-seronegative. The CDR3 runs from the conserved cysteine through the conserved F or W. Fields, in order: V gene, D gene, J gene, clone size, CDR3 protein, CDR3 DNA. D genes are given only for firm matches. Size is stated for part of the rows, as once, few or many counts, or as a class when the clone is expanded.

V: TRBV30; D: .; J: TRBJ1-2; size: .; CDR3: CAWSTRGGEYF; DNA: TGTGCCTGGAGTACAAGGGGGGGAGAATACTTC
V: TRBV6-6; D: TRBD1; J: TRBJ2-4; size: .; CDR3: CASNDRELAKNIQYF; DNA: TGTGCCAGCAACGACAGGGAACTAGCCAAAAACATTCAGTACTTC
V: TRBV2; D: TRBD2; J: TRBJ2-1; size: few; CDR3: CASTQRPGGLPNEQFF; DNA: TGTGCCAGCACCCAGAGGCCGGGGGGGCTTCCCAATGAGCAGTTCTTC
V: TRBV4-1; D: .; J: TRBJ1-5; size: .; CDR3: CASSGLGSNQPQHF; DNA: TGCGCCAGCAGCGGGCTGGGTAGCAATCAGCCCCAGCATTTT
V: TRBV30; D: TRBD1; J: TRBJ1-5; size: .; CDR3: CAWSVQGIQPQHF; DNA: TGTGCCTGGAGTGTACAGGGGATCCAGCCCCAGCATTTT
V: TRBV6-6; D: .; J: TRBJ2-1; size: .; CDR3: CASSDQKGSYNEQFF; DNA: TGTGCCAGCAGCGACCAAAAGGGGTCCTACAATGAGCAGTTCTTC
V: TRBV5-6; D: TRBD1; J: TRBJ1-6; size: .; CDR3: CASSPGTAYNSPLHF; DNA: TGTGCCAGCAGCCCGGGGACAGCGTATAATTCACCCCTCCACTTT
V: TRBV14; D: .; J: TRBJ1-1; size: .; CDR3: CASSPRPGGTEAFF; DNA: TGTGCCAGCAGTCCCCGTCCGGGGGGAACTGAAGCTTTCTTT
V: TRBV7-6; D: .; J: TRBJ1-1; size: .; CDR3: CASRSREPNTEAFF; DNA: TGTGCCAGCAGGTCTAGGGAGCCGAACACTGAAGCTTTCTTT
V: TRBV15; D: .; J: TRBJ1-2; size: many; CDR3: CATSRDTQAPSF; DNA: TGTGCCACCAGCAGAGATACTCAGGCCCCCTCCTTC
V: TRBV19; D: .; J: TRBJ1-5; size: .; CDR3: CASSSTWGGPTSNQPQHF; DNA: TGTGCCAGTAGTTCTACGTGGGGGGGGCCGACAAGCAATCAGCCCCAGCATTTT
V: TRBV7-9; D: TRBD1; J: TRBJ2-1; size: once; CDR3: CASSPGDRAEQFF; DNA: TGTGCCAGCAGCCCAGGGGACAGGGCTGAGCAGTTCTTC
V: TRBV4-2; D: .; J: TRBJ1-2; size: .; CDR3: CASSQDSKGLVDYGYTF; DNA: TGTGCCAGCAGCCAAGATAGTAAGGGGCTAGTTGACTATGGCTACACCTTC
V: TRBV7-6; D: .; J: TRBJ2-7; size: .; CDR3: CASSLGPSKSSYEQYF; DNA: TGTGCCAGCAGCTTGGGGCCGTCGAAGAGCTCCTACGAGCAGTACTTC
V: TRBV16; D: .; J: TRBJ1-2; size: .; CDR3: CASSPIEGTYYGYTF; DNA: TGTGCCAGCAGTCCAATAGAGGGAACGTACTATGGCTACACCTTC
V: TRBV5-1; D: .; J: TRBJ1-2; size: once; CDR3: CASSLEGPTGYGYTF; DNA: TGCGCCAGCAGCTTGGAAGGCCCAACCGGGTATGGCTACACCTTC
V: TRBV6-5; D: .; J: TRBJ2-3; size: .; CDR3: CASTPGRLSTDTQYF; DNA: TGTGCCAGCACTCCCGGCCGACTTAGCACAGATACGCAGTATTTT
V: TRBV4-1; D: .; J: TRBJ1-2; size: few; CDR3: CASSLQAGYGYTF; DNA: TGCGCCAGCAGCTTACAGGCAGGATATGGCTACACCTTC
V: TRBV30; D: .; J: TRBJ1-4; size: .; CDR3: CAWSVLYGNEKLFF; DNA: TGTGCCTGGAGTGTACTATACGGTAATGAAAAACTGTTTTTT
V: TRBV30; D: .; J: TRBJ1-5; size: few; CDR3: CACEVANQPQHF; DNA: TGTGCCTGCGAGGTTGCGAATCAGCCCCAGCATTTT